This T cell receptor beta chain was sequenced during a study of T cell repertoires in cytomegalovirus infection. On the study more broadly: Public TCR beta signature analysis indicated the presence of both CMV infection and matching HLA type.

A single record per CDR3 protein comes from TCRdb applying MiXCR to the reads. Of about 260,000 distinct CDR3 sequences listed, about an eighth are singletons. This clonotype has ten or more counts. V shed 7 bases and J 2 bases; nucleotides not matched to a gene: 14. The CDR3 contains 18 residues. Germline assignment: CDR1 MDHEN and CDR2 SYDVKM. The receptor comes from a human donor in good health (CMV status not recorded). Some clones in this sample may be carry-over from other donors' samples. The chain carries TRBV28 and TRBJ2-4; TRBD2 agrees at 10 bases. Sequencing used PBMCs. The CDR3: CASMTSGLAGGPKNIQYF. The CDR3 DNA reads as TGTGCCAGCATGACTTCGGGCTTAGCGGGAGGTCCCAAAAACATTCAGTACTTC.